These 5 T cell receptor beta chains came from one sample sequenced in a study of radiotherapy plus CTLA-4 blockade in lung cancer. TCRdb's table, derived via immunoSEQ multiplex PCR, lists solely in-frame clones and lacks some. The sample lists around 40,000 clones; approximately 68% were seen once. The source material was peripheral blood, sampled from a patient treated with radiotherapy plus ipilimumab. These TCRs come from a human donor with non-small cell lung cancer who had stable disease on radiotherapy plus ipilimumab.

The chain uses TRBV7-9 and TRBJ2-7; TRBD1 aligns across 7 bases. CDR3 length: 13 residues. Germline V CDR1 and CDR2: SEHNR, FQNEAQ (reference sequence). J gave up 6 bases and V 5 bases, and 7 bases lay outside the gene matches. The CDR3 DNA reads TGTGCCAGCAGCGCGACAGGGATCCGCGAGCAGTACTTC. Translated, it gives CASSATGIREQYF.

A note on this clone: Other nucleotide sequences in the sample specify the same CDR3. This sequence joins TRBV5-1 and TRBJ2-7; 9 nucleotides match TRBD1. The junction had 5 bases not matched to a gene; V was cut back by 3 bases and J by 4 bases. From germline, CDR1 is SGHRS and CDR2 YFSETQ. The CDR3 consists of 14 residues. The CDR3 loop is CASSSDRGSYEQYF. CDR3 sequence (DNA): TGCGCCAGCAGCTCGGACAGGGGATCTTACGAGCAGTACTTC.

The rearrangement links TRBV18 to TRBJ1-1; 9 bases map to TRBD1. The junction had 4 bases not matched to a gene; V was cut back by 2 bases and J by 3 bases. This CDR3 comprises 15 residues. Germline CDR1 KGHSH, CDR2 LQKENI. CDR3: CASSPNTGGDTEAFF. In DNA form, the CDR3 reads TGTGCCAGCTCACCAAACACAGGGGGCGACACTGAAGCTTTCTTT.

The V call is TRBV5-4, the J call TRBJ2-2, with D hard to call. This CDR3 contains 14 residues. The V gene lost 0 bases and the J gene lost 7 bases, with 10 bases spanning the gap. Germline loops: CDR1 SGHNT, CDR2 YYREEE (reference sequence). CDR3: CASSLAGPIGELFF. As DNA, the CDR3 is TGTGCCAGCAGCTTGGCCGGTCCTATCGGGGAGCTGTTTTTT.

This CDR3 is CASRQSGQINNEQFF. The DNA of the CDR3 is TGTGCCAGCAGGCAGTCCGGACAGATTAACAATGAGCAGTTCTTC. The genes are TRBV2 and TRBJ2-1, with a tentative D call TRBD1 (6 bases). The CDR3 is made up of 15 amino acids. The ends were cut back, 6 bases at V and 5 bases at J, with 17 bases in the middle. Germline V gene sequence: CDR1 SNHLY, CDR2 FYNNEI.